These 3 T cell receptor beta chains were all obtained from the same sample, sequenced in a study of radiation and T cells in renal cell carcinoma. Sequenced by immunoSEQ multiplex PCR; TCRdb stores in-frame clones only, minus some. The sample consists of some 75,000 clones, 82% of them appearing once. Stated time point: blood 2 weeks post-SBRT. Treatment specified: 15 Gy SBRT to primary tumor, nephrectomy 4 weeks later. This material consisted of blood, taken from a patient whose treatment included radiotherapy and nephrectomy. All receptors derive from a man in his sixties with renal cell carcinoma.

The chain links TRBV27 to TRBJ2-5; 7 bases fit TRBD1. With V trimmed by 5 bases and J by 2 bases, 8 bases remained unmatched. The CDR3 loop spans 15 amino acids. CDR1 MNHEY and CDR2 SMNVEV come from the germline V gene (reference sequence). CDR3 region: CASSPEQGFQETQYF. DNA of the CDR3: TGTGCCAGCAGTCCGGAACAGGGGTTTCAAGAGACCCAGTACTTC.

This chain uses TRBV7-6 with TRBJ2-7, with 10 bases identical to TRBD2. Trimming at V came to 4 bases and at J to 4 bases, leaving 7 bases not matched to a gene. Germline V gives CDR1 SGHVS, CDR2 FNYEAQ. The CDR3 contains 15 residues. CDR3 nucleotide sequence: TGTGCCAGCAGCTCATACCTAGCGGGGGCATACGAGCAGTACTTC. Its protein is CASSSYLAGAYEQYF.

The chain recombines TRBV11-3 with TRBJ2-2; D uncertain. The CDR3 totals 14 residues. Germline V gene lookup returns CDR1 SGHNT and CDR2 YENEEA. V gave up 5 bases and J gave up 1 base, with 8 bases separating them. CDR3 in DNA: TGTGCCAGCAGCGTGGGGATGAACACCGGGGAGCTGTTTTTT. Protein sequence: CASSVGMNTGELFF.